The 18 T cell receptor beta chains presented below share a single source sample, sequenced in a study of blood T cell repertoires in COVID-19. Produced via immunoSEQ multiplex PCR; TCRdb's table is partial and in-frame only. The repertoire consists of 250,000 or so clones, with roughly 86% occurring once and the leading ten covering more than 6.5%. What was sequenced was peripheral blood. Receptor source: a woman in her 70s with active or convalescent COVID-19.

DNA of the CDR3: TGTGCCAGCAGCTTAGAATTAGGGACAGCTAATGAAAAACTGTTTTTT. The encoded protein is CASSLELGTANEKLFF. The chain has TRBV7-6 and TRBJ1-4; 7 bases line up with TRBD1. CDR1 and CDR2 from the germline V gene are SGHVS and FNYEAQ. This CDR3 has 16 residues. Losses at the gene ends were 1 base for V and 3 bases for J; bases not matched to a gene: 5.

The chain has TRBV5-1 and TRBJ2-7; 9 nucleotides line up with TRBD1. CDR1 is SGHRS, CDR2 YFSETQ, per germline. This CDR3 has 14 residues. Trimming cost V 2 bases and J 5 bases; bases outside gene matches: 5. The CDR3 reads CASSFDRGGDEQYF. CDR3 DNA sequence: TGCGCCAGCAGCTTTGACAGGGGGGGAGACGAGCAGTACTTC.

The rearrangement uses TRBV9 and TRBJ2-2; 7 nucleotides match TRBD1. In germline, CDR1 is SGDLS, CDR2 YYNGEE. The V segment lost 0 bases and the J segment 7 bases; nucleotides outside the gene matches: 6. This CDR3 has 15 amino acids. CDR3 residues: CASSVGTGAVGELFF. CDR3 sequence (DNA): TGTGCCAGCAGCGTAGGAACAGGGGCGGTCGGGGAGCTGTTTTTT.

With respect to this clone: An end of the junction does not agree with germline; a read error may underlie this. This chain connects TRBV27 to TRBJ1-5, with 7 bases matching TRBD1. The germline CDR1 and CDR2 sequences are MNHEY and SMNVEV (reference sequence). The CDR3 length is 14 residues. The CDR3 DNA is TGTGCCAGCGGACCGGGACAGAGCAATGAGCCCCAGCATTTT. Encoded protein: CASGPGQSNEPQHF.

The chain employs TRBV5-1 and TRBJ2-2; 9 nucleotides agree with TRBD2. Germline assignment: CDR1 SGHRS and CDR2 YFSETQ. V trimming: 0 bases; J trimming: 4 bases; junction bases outside the gene matches: 4. This CDR3 contains 16 residues. Here the CDR3 DNA reads TGCGCCAGCAGCTTGGTCGCGGGGGGGCCCACCGGGGAGCTGTTTTTT. Translation: CASSLVAGGPTGELFF.

This clone showed up many times. V gene TRBV3-1 (or the pseudogene TRBV3-2) combines with J gene TRBJ2-5; 8 bases align to TRBD2. CDR3 length equals 16 residues. Per germline, CDR1 LGHDT and CDR2 YNNKEL (reference sequence). With V trimmed by 6 bases and J by 1 base, 10 bases remained unmatched. The CDR3 sequence: CASSPSSGGVQETQYF. The CDR3 region has the DNA TGTGCCAGCAGTCCCTCCTCGGGGGGGGTCCAAGAGACCCAGTACTTC.

This clone appeared once. The chain has TRBV7-2 and TRBJ2-5; 13 bases match TRBD2. Looked up from germline, CDR1 is SGHTA and CDR2 is FQGNSA. This CDR3 region has 15 residues. The ends lost 5 bases at V and 9 bases at J; junction bases unmatched: 9. The chain's CDR3 is CASSPTSGGPLPQYF. For the CDR3, the DNA is TGTGCCAGCAGCCCGACTAGCGGGGGGCCGCTTCCCCAGTACTTC.

Notes on this clone: At one end, the junction sequence differs from germline, possibly due to a read error. This rearrangement joins TRBV3-1 (or the pseudogene TRBV3-2) to TRBJ1-4; a possible D gene is TRBD1 (6 bases). This CDR3 is 14 amino acids long. Germline CDR1 reads LGHDT; CDR2 reads YNNKEL (reference sequence). Here the CDR3 DNA reads TGTGCCAGCAGCCAACGACGGTCAGGGGAAAACCTGTTTTTT. Protein sequence: CASSQRRSGENLFF.

The chain combines TRBV5-4 with TRBJ1-1, with 7 nucleotides matching TRBD1. The CDR3 covers 14 residues. The V segment lost 1 base and the J segment 3 bases; nucleotides outside the gene matches: 3. CDR1 and CDR2 (germline): SGHNT, YYREEE (reference sequence). CDR3 amino acids: CASSLSGGHTEAFF. CDR3 nucleotide sequence: TGTGCCAGCAGCTTGTCAGGGGGGCACACTGAAGCTTTCTTT.

V is TRBV27 and J is TRBJ1-1, with D maybe TRBD1 (6 bases). V was trimmed by 5 bases and J by 0 bases, leaving 7 bases between them. This CDR3 is built from 13 residues. The germline V gene has CDR1 MNHEY and CDR2 SMNVEV (reference sequence). The CDR3 region is CASSDRLNTEAFF. The CDR3 DNA sequence: TGTGCCAGCAGTGACAGGCTGAACACTGAAGCTTTCTTT.

This rearrangement joins TRBV6-5 to TRBJ1-1; possibly TRBD1 for D (6 bases). Germline CDR1 and CDR2: MNHEY and SVGAGI. The CDR3 sequence is 14 residues long. V lost 6 bases to trimming and J lost 10 bases, with 21 bases between them. CDR3: CASRPTSRGSLAFF. CDR3 nucleotide sequence: TGTGCCAGCAGGCCCACCTCCAGGGGTAGTTTAGCTTTCTTT.

V usage is TRBV7-2 and J usage is TRBJ1-6; a weak D match, TRBD1 (6 bases). The CDR3 is made up of 15 amino acids. Looked up from germline, CDR1 is SGHTA and CDR2 is FQGNSA. V lost 8 bases and J lost 8, with 19 bases in between. The CDR3 DNA reads TGTGCCAGCGGGGGTTACAGGGCTCCCTATTCACCCCTCCACTTT. This codes for CASGGYRAPYSPLHF.

This chain's CDR3 is CASSLTPDPTMGYTF. The CDR3 DNA is TGTGCCAGCAGCTTGACCCCTGACCCCACTATGGGCTACACCTTC. The rearrangement joins TRBV7-6 to TRBJ1-2; no reliable D call. This CDR3 region has 15 residues. Trimming shortened V by 3 bases and J by 8 bases, and 19 bases separated the two germline ends. CDR1 and CDR2 from the germline V gene are SGHVS and FNYEAQ.

The chain joins TRBV7-9 to TRBJ1-3; weak D call: TRBD1 (6 bases). Looked up from germline, CDR1 is SEHNR and CDR2 is FQNEAQ (reference sequence). V lost 4 bases to trimming and J lost 4 bases, with 20 bases between them. The CDR3 contains 17 residues. The CDR3 sequence is CASSSDSPRGTGNTIYF. The CDR3 DNA sequence: TGTGCCAGCAGCTCAGATTCCCCCAGGGGCACCGGAAACACCATATATTTT.

This chain uses TRBV11-3 with TRBJ2-1; tentative D call: TRBD2 (6 bases). The V and J ends lost 1 base and 4 bases respectively, with 11 bases between them. This CDR3 has 15 amino acids. Germline loops: CDR1 SGHNT, CDR2 YENEEA. CDR3 nucleotides: TGTGCCAGCAGCTTAGGAGGGACTGAATACAATGAGCAGTTCTTC. It encodes CASSLGGTEYNEQFF.

V gene TRBV7-9 combines with J gene TRBJ1-2; 7 bases agree with TRBD1. Per the germline V gene, CDR1 is SEHNR and CDR2 is FQNEAQ (reference sequence). This CDR3 comprises 17 residues. With V trimmed by 5 bases and J by 4 bases, 16 bases remained unmatched. The CDR3: CASSPLESVQGGYGYTF. CDR3 DNA: TGTGCCAGCAGCCCTCTTGAGTCAGTTCAGGGGGGCTATGGCTACACCTTC.

The V and J genes are TRBV5-8 and TRBJ1-2; 7 nucleotides match TRBD1. The CDR3 contains 12 residues. The V gene's germline CDR1 is SGHTS and CDR2 YDEGEE. V lost 4 bases to trimming and J lost 7 bases; unmatched junction nucleotides: 4. The CDR3 loop is CASSQQGIGYTF. DNA for the CDR3: TGTGCCAGCAGCCAACAGGGGATTGGCTACACCTTC.

There are a few counts of this clone. CDR3 amino acids: CASRPDLIEGYTF. CDR3 sequence (DNA): TGTGCCAGCAGGCCCGACTTAATAGAGGGCTACACCTTC. The rearrangement links TRBV6-5 to TRBJ1-2; D gene ambiguous. Germline CDR1 reads MNHEY; CDR2 reads SVGAGI. This CDR3 has 13 amino acids. The ends were cut back, 6 bases at V and 8 bases at J, with 16 bases in the middle.